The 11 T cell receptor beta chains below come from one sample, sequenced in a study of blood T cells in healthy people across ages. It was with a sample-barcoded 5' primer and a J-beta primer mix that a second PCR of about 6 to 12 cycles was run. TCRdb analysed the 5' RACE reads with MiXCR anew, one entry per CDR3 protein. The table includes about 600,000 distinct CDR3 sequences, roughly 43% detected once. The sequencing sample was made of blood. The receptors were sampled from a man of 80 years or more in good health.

CDR3 sequence: CASSGTGFGDTQYF. As DNA, the CDR3 is TGTGCCAGCAGCGGGACAGGGTTCGGAGATACGCAGTATTTT. The rearrangement links TRBV25-1 to TRBJ2-3; TRBD1 matches 9 bases. Trimming cost V 6 bases and J 5 bases; bases outside gene matches: 6. Germline V gene data show CDR1 as MGHDK and CDR2 as SYGVNS. The CDR3 consists of 14 residues. Full variable domain (outside the CDR3, taken from reference TRBV25-1 and TRBJ2-3): EADIYQTPRYLVIGTGKKITLECSQTMGHDKMYWYQQDPGMELHLIHYSYGVNSTEKGDLSSESTVSRIRTEHFPLTLESARPSHTSQYLCASSGTGFGDTQYFGPGTRLTVL.

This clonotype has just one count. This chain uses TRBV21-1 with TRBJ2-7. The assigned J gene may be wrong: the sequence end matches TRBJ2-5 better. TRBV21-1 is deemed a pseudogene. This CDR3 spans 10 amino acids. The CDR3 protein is CASRRRTQYF. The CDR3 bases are TGTGCCAGCAGAAGGCGGACCCAGTACTTC.

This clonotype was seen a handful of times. The CDR3 nucleotides read TGTGCCAGCAGGGGGGGACAGTCATACGATGAGCAGTTCTTC. Translated: CASRGGQSYDEQFF. The chain carries TRBV28 and TRBJ2-1; D is perhaps TRBD1 (7 bases). The CDR3 runs 14 residues. The germline CDR1 and CDR2 sequences are MDHEN and SYDVKM. The germline V and J ends were trimmed by 6 bases and 8 bases, with 17 bases remaining between them.

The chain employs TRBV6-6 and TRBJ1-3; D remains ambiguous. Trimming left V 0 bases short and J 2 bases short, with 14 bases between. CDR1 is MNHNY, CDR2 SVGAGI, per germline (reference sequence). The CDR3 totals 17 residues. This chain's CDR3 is CASSYSNSGVAGNTIYF. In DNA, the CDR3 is TGTGCCAGCAGTTACTCGAATTCCGGAGTGGCTGGAAACACCATATATTTT.

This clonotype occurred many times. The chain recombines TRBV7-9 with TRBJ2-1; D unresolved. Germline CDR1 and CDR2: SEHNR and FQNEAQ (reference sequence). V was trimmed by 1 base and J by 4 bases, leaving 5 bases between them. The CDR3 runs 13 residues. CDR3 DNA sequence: TGTGCCAGCAGCTTAGACCAGTACAATGAGCAGTTCTTC. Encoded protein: CASSLDQYNEQFF.

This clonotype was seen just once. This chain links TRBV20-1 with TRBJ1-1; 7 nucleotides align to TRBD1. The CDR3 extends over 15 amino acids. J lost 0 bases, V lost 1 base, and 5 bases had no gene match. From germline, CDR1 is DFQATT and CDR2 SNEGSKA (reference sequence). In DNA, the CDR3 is TGCAGTGCTAGAGGGACAGGAACTATGAACACTGAAGCTTTCTTT. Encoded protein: CSARGTGTMNTEAFF.

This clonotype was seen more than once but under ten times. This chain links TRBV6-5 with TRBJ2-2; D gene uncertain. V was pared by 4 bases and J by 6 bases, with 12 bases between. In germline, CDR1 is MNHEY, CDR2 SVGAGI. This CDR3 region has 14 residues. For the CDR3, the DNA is TGTGCCAGCAGTTCCTGGGTTTGGCCCGGGGAGCTGTTTTTT. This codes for CASSSWVWPGELFF.

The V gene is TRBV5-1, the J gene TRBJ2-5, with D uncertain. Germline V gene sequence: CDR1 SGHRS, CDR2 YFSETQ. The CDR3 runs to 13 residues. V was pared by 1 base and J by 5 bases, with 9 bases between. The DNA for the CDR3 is TGCGCCAGCAGCTTGTTTGTCTCCGAGACCCAGTACTTC. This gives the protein CASSLFVSETQYF.

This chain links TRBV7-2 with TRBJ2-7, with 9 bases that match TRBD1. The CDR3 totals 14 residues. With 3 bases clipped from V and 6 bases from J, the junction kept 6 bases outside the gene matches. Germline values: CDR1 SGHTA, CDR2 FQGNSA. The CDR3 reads CASSFGQGSGEQYF. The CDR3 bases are TGTGCCAGCAGCTTCGGACAGGGGTCTGGCGAGCAGTACTTC.

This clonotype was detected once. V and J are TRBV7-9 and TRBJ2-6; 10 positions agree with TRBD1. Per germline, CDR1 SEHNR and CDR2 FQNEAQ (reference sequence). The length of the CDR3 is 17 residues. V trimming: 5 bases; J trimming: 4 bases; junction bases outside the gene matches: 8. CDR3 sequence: CASSPRQGASGANVLTF. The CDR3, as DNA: TGTGCCAGCAGCCCCCGACAGGGGGCTTCCGGGGCCAACGTCCTGACTTTC.

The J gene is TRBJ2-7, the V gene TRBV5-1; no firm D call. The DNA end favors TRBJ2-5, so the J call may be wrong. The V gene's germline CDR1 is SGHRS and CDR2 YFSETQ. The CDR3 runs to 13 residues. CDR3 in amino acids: CASSFSTDGTQYF. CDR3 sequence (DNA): TGCGCCAGCAGCTTCTCCACCGATGGGACCCAGTACTTC.